This T cell receptor beta chain stems from a study of blood T cell repertoires in COVID-19. Original methodology: Estimation of nucleated cell counts was performed using reference gene primer amplification. Produced via immunoSEQ multiplex PCR; TCRdb's table is partial and in-frame only. The V and J calls and clone size were taken over from that table, and D and trimming were inferred from the DNA. The sample contains tens of thousands of clones, 88% of which appear only once. Sequencing was done on a sample of peripheral blood. The sequence was obtained from a man in his forties or fifties with active COVID-19.

The CDR3, as DNA: TGTGCCAGTAGTATTGGGGGACAGGGGAGGACTGAAGCTTTCTTT. The encoded protein is CASSIGGQGRTEAFF. V and J are TRBV19 and TRBJ1-1, with 10 bases aligning to TRBD1. The CDR3 is 15 residues long. The V and J ends lost 3 bases and 5 bases, in that order; junction bases with no gene match: 6. CDR1 LNHDA and CDR2 SQIVND come from the germline V gene (reference sequence).